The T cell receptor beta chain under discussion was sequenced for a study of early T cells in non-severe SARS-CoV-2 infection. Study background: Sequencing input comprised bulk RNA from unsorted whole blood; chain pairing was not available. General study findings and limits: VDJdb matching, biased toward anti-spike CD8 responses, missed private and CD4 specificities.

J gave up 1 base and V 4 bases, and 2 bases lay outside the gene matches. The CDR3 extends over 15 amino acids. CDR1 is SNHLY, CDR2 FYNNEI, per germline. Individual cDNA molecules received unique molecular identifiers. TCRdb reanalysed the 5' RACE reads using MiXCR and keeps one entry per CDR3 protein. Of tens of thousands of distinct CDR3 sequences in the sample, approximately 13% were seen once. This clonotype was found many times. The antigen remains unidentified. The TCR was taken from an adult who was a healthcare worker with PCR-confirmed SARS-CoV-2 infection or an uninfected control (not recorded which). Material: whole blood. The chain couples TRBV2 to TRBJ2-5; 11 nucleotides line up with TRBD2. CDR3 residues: CASSAGLAGQETQYF. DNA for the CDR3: TGTGCCAGCAGTGCCGGACTAGCGGGCCAAGAGACCCAGTACTTC.